Listed here are 15 T cell receptor beta chains from one sample, sequenced in a study of metastatic and nonmetastatic thyroid tumors. All patients were treatment-naive before thyroid surgery. TCRdb re-called the PCR reads with MiXCR. The sample has about 93,000 clones, around 9.2% seen once. The sequenced sample consisted of blood. These receptors were collected from a female donor with papillary thyroid cancer or a benign thyroid nodule (not recorded which). Some clones in this sample may be carry-over from other donors' samples.

The rearrangement uses TRBV27 and TRBJ2-1; 8 bases line up with TRBD2. The germline V gene encodes CDR1 MNHEY and CDR2 SMNVEV (reference sequence). Germline trimming cut 7 bases from V and 4 bases from J; bases unmatched to any gene: 6. The CDR3 extends over 14 amino acids. This CDR3 is CASMIGGAYNEQFF. In DNA form, the CDR3 reads TGTGCCAGCATGATCGGGGGGGCTTACAATGAGCAGTTCTTC.

The sample holds many counts of this clone. This chain links TRBV6-1 with TRBJ1-2, with D maybe TRBD1 (5 bases). The germline V and J ends were trimmed by 6 bases and 4 bases, with 21 bases remaining between them. This CDR3 region has 16 residues. CDR1 and CDR2 (germline): MNHNS, SASEGT. The CDR3 bases are TGTGCCAGCAGGAGCATCTCAGGGCTCGAGATCTATGGCTACACCTTC. Translated, it gives CASRSISGLEIYGYTF.

This clone was seen at least ten times. The chain joins TRBV30 to TRBJ1-5; no reliable D call. The V gene lost 2 bases and the J gene lost 5 bases, with 10 bases spanning the gap. CDR3 length: 13 amino acids. Germline CDR1 and CDR2: GTSNPN and SVGIG (reference sequence). CDR3 protein: CAWSLDWDQPQHF. In nucleotides, the CDR3 is TGTGCCTGGAGTCTTGACTGGGATCAGCCCCAGCATTTT.

This clone was observed many times. The V and J genes are TRBV10-1 and TRBJ1-4, with 7 bases identical to TRBD1. Losses at the gene ends were 8 bases for V and 6 bases for J; bases not matched to a gene: 15. CDR1 is WNHNN and CDR2 is SYGVQD in the germline V gene (reference sequence). CDR3 length: 16 residues. DNA of the CDR3: TGCGCCAGCCCCCGAGAGGGGGCTTTCCGCTATGAAAAACTGTTTTTT. It encodes CASPREGAFRYEKLFF.

This clone has ten or more counts. This chain links TRBV10-1 with TRBJ2-3, with 10 bases that match TRBD2. This CDR3 has 16 amino acids. V gave up 2 bases and J gave up 2 bases; unmatched junction bases: 4. Germline CDR1 is WNHNN and CDR2 is SYGVQD (reference sequence). The CDR3 coding sequence is TGCGCCAGCAGTGAGAGGCTAGCGGGGGCCACAGATACGCAGTATTTT. This encodes CASSERLAGATDTQYF.

This clone showed up many times. The chain recombines TRBV15 with TRBJ1-4, with D tentatively TRBD1 (5 bases). Germline V CDR1 and CDR2: LNHNV, YYDKDF (reference sequence). The CDR3 loop spans 16 amino acids. Trimming shortened V by 0 bases and J by 6 bases, and 14 bases separated the two germline ends. For the CDR3, the DNA is TGTGCCACCAGCAGAGATCGTGGGGGGGGGGATGAAAAACTGTTTTTT. Protein sequence: CATSRDRGGGDEKLFF.

This clone has at least ten counts. The genes are TRBV27 and TRBJ2-7; D gene uncertain. Trimming shortened V by 4 bases and J by 2 bases, and 6 bases separated the two germline ends. The CDR3 sequence is 12 residues long. The germline gives CDR1 MNHEY, CDR2 SMNVEV (reference sequence). Written as DNA, the CDR3 is TGTGCCAGCAGTTCCAGGACCTACGAGCAGTACTTC. Protein product: CASSSRTYEQYF.

This clone has a count of ten or more. This rearrangement joins TRBV5-1 to TRBJ2-1; 7 bases are a match to TRBD1. The V gene's germline CDR1 is SGHRS and CDR2 YFSETQ. V gave up 4 bases and J gave up 7 bases; unmatched junction bases: 14. This CDR3 comprises 16 residues. The CDR3 spells CASSTGAGIIGNEQFF. The CDR3 nucleotides read TGCGCCAGCAGCACAGGGGCCGGAATCATTGGGAATGAGCAGTTCTTC.

This clone was counted only a few times. This rearrangement joins TRBV19 to TRBJ1-2, with D possibly being TRBD1 (6 bases). The length of the CDR3 is 11 residues. V was trimmed by 11 bases and J by 6 bases, leaving 13 bases between them. Germline V gives CDR1 LNHDA, CDR2 SQIVND (reference sequence). The CDR3 sequence is CAGQDSHGYTF. CDR3 sequence (DNA): TGTGCCGGCCAGGACAGCCATGGCTACACCTTC.

This clone has ten or more counts. V usage is TRBV12-3 or TRBV12-4 and J usage is TRBJ1-1; 7 nucleotides agree with TRBD1. V trimming: 6 bases; J trimming: 11 bases; junction bases outside the gene matches: 6. This CDR3 region has 11 residues. The CDR3 coding sequence is TGTGCCAGCAGCCCGACAGGGCTGGCTTTCTTT. It encodes CASSPTGLAFF.

This clone was counted ten times or more. The junction shows a germline mismatch at one end, possibly a read error. The chain recombines TRBV10-1 with TRBJ1-2; perhaps TRBD1 as D (5 bases). CDR1 and CDR2 from the germline V gene are WNHNN and SYGVQD (reference sequence). There are 13 residues in the CDR3. The CDR3 sequence is CAGSRETGHGYTF. The CDR3 nucleotides read TGCGCCGGCAGCCGGGAAACAGGTCATGGCTACACCTTC.

The genes are TRBV29-1 and TRBJ2-5, with D perhaps matching TRBD1 (6 bases). V was shortened by 1 base and J by 4 bases, with 16 bases between the two germline ends. Germline CDR1 SQVTM, CDR2 ANQGSEA. There are 15 residues in the CDR3. CDR3 nucleotides: TGCAGCGTTGAAGCTAAGCTGGGGGCGGGAGAGACCCAGTACTTC. Its protein product is CSVEAKLGAGETQYF.

The chain carries TRBV30 and TRBJ1-3; D gene ambiguous. V lost 0 bases, J lost 0 bases, and 15 bases lay in between. This CDR3 spans 17 amino acids. Germline assignment: CDR1 GTSNPN and CDR2 SVGIG (reference sequence). This CDR3 reads CAWSVKERPNSGNTIYF. The CDR3 DNA reads as TGTGCCTGGAGTGTAAAGGAAAGACCCAACTCTGGAAACACCATATATTTT.

This clone was observed at least ten times. V gene TRBV19 combines with J gene TRBJ2-5; possibly TRBD1 for D (6 bases). With 1 base removed from V and 4 bases from J, the gap between germline ends came to 10 bases. The germline gives CDR1 LNHDA, CDR2 SQIVND (reference sequence). The CDR3 length is 14 residues. The CDR3 DNA sequence: TGTGCCAGTAGTATAGGATGGGGGCCAGAGACCCAGTACTTC. This gives the protein CASSIGWGPETQYF.

The table lists this clone with many counts. The rearrangement uses TRBV19 and TRBJ2-7; D gene unclear. Germline loops: CDR1 LNHDA, CDR2 SQIVND (reference sequence). Trimming shortened V by 5 bases and J by 2 bases, and 10 bases separated the two germline ends. This CDR3 is built from 13 residues. The CDR3 sequence: CASSLSSAYEQYF. In DNA form, the CDR3 reads TGTGCCAGTAGTCTGAGCAGCGCCTACGAGCAGTACTTC.